Given below is one TCR beta chain in context. The target of this receptor is not known. Being one base from a much bigger clone, this may be a read error. Looking up the germline V gene yields CDR1 MNHEY and CDR2 SVGEGT. Measured from the cysteine to the phenylalanine, the CDR3 is 11 residues long. CDR3 DNA only is kept here, 33 bases in frame from base 1. A constant-region primer and ProtoScript II reverse transcriptase were used to reverse-transcribe TCRbeta-specific cDNA from roughly 0.55 ug total RNA. Construction of the TCRbeta libraries relied on three nested rounds of multiplex PCR, following a slightly modified ARM-PCR procedure. Multiplex TRBV1-TRBV30 forward primers and a Cbeta reverse primer were used in the first two PCR rounds, each of which was run for approximately 10 cycles. Sample barcodes and Illumina adapters were attached in a final 25-cycle PCR using Deep VentR polymerase. Before sequencing, amplicons of 200-500 bp were gel-purified using a QIAquick gel extraction kit. An Illumina HiSeq 2500 was used to sequence the TCRbeta amplicons, generating 250-bp paired-end reads. As for the original processing: Trimmomatic v0.33 was used to quality-trim the reads, and FLASH v1.2.11 was used to merge paired reads so that full CDR3 sequences could be recovered. MiGEC v1.2.1b assigned V, D and J germline segments to the rearranged TCRbeta sequences. Clonotype statistics and Shannon-Wiener diversity indices were computed with VDJtools v1.0.0. To reduce sampling bias, subsequent analyses other than the diversity analysis used only the 250 most abundant clonotypes in each sample. TCRdb trimmed the raw reads at Q25, called clones with MiXCR and kept productive beta chains. Each record represents a unique CDR3 protein, reported with the most common genes and DNA among its rows. TCRdb, rather than the study authors, made the V and J calls. In all, the sample holds approximately 110,000 distinct CDR3 sequences, and 60% to 80% of those were seen once. The ten largest clones add up to around 8.4% of the sample.

Total RNA and DNA were co-extracted without cell sorting from about 19-30 mg of bulk tissue using the AllPrep DNA/RNA mini kit. Roughly five patients with histopathologically diagnosed primary liver carcinoma underwent surgical resection in China between November 2015 and 2016. Patients had chronic HBV infection and were treatment-naive at sampling. Five spatially separated regions were sampled per tumor: superior, inferior, left-lateral and right-lateral poles, plus the tumor centre. Histological examination found more than 90% viable tumor cells in every tumor sample. Each fresh piece of tumor and adjacent tissue was cut in two, with one half stored in RNAlater at -80 degrees C and the other half sent for histology. The data derive from a study of tumor-infiltrating lymphocytes in primary liver carcinoma (dated by TCRdb to about 2017). General notes on the study: The five patients, three men and two women aged 30 to 69 years, had hepatocellular carcinoma (four) or combined HCC and intrahepatic cholangiocarcinoma (one). A total of approximately 35 specimens from 5 patients underwent TCRbeta repertoire sequencing, comprising roughly 25 tumor regions, 5 adjacent noncancerous liver tissues and 5 peripheral blood samples. The tumors of the five patients were staged as T1-T3 N0M0, with maximum diameters ranging from roughly 4 to 11 cm. To link TCRbeta repertoire diversity to the local molecular phenotype, the roughly 24 tumor region samples were profiled with Agilent mRNA microarrays. Roughly 3.5 to 7.13 million productive TCRbeta reads were obtained per sample, and no significant difference in read depth was found between tissue types. Across five regions of each liver tumor, along with adjacent normal tissue and blood, the study brought together TCRbeta repertoire sequencing, expression microarrays and whole-exome sequencing. Technical replicate repertoires showed high reproducibility, with mean shared-clone rates approximately 0.9 and correlation coefficients above 0.95. Broader findings and caveats from the paper: Bulk unsorted samples precluded comparing CD4+ and CD8+ T cell repertoires. The top 250 clones made up a significantly larger repertoire fraction in tumors than in blood (p = 0.039). With just 4 or 5 patients in the study, the authors point out that the findings should be validated in a larger study. Because sequencing covered only the TCR beta chain and unpaired alpha chains were not captured, true repertoire diversity is likely underestimated. Repertoire overlap was found to be higher between tumor regions (mean approximately 35%) than between tumor-adjacent (approximately 17%) or tumor-blood (about 14%) pairs, consistent with antigen-driven expansion. Just about 7.5-24% of top clones turned up in all five regions of a tumor, which suggests spatial heterogeneity among tumor-infiltrating T cells.

The TCR originated in a woman in her sixties with primary liver carcinoma and hepatitis B virus infection. The rearrangement joined TRBV6-2 or TRBV6-3 to TRBJ2-5, with the D gene too uncertain to name. Specimen: liver tumor tissue from sampling region 3. In the paper's terms, the cell subset or site label means: tumor region T3, left-lateral pole. The CDR3 corresponds to CASSYSENQYF. The nucleotides are TGTGCCAGCAGTTACTCGGAGAACCAGTACTTC.